The following is a T cell receptor (beta chain) sequence with its context. This clone's antigen is unknown. Per-base qualities were not stored, and no clone one base away is much larger. TCRbeta CDR3 regions were amplified from genomic DNA using the immunoSEQ Assay, a bias-controlled multiplex PCR. Per the source publication's procedure: Nucleated cell counts per sample were estimated from amplification of reference gene primers within the assay. To quantify the absolute abundance of each unique TCRbeta CDR3 rearrangement, sequence reads were collapsed and filtered. Productive Simpson clonality was computed per sample as the square root of Simpson's diversity index over productive rearrangements. As stored in TCRdb, this immuneACCESS dataset retains in-frame rearrangements with V and J assigned. A fraction of the clones does not appear; measured against another copy, unresolved V genes explain less than half of the discrepancy, and the remainder lacks a known reason. The V and J calls and clone size were taken over from that table, and D and trimming were inferred from the DNA. The sample table contains approximately 340,000 clones; only one count was recorded for around 83% of them. About 3% of the sample is in the top ten clones.

The collaborating institutions used their own protocols to collect whole blood in K2EDTA tubes. Collaborator samples were shipped for TCRbeta analysis as frozen whole blood, isolated PBMCs, or DNA extracted from either sample type. The record originates from a study of blood T cell repertoires in COVID-19 (dated by TCRdb to about 2020). Regarding the complete study: The collaborator samples originated in the United States, Italy and Spain and spanned the acute and convalescent phases of COVID-19. The material from the prospective study consisted of cDNA or gDNA derived from T cells, B-cell-depleted T cells, or PBMCs. Sample metadata almost always included a de-identified subject ID, COVID-19 status, age in years and sex. The repertoires were released in a freely available public database intended as a resource for research on the immune response to SARS-CoV-2. Deeply sampled blood TCRbeta repertoires from subjects exposed to, actively infected with, or recovered from COVID-19 were included in the dataset. The samples were drawn from the first 160 participants of the ongoing ImmuneRACE study and from about 1,200 subjects provided by 6 global collaborators. Where available, HLA class I and class II types were taken from metadata supplied by the sample provider and were not determined by assay-based typing. What the work shows at the level of the full study, not this receptor alone: Clinical and demographic metadata were provided uncurated, with the amount varying by source and participant.

Relative to germline, V is 5 bases shorter and J is 8 bases shorter, with 6 bases between their ends. Its CDR3 holds 11 amino acids, cysteine through phenylalanine. Only the CDR3 part of the read is kept: 33 bases, read in frame from the first base. CDR1 MDHEN and CDR2 SYDVKM are derived from the germline V gene. The receptor's source is a man younger than 45 with active or convalescent COVID-19. The rearrangement joined TRBV28 to TRBJ2-2; the D gene cannot be named for sure. Material for sequencing was peripheral blood. CDR3 loop: CASSPQGELFF. Here is the DNA: TGTGCCAGCAGTCCCCAAGGGGAGCTGTTTTTT.